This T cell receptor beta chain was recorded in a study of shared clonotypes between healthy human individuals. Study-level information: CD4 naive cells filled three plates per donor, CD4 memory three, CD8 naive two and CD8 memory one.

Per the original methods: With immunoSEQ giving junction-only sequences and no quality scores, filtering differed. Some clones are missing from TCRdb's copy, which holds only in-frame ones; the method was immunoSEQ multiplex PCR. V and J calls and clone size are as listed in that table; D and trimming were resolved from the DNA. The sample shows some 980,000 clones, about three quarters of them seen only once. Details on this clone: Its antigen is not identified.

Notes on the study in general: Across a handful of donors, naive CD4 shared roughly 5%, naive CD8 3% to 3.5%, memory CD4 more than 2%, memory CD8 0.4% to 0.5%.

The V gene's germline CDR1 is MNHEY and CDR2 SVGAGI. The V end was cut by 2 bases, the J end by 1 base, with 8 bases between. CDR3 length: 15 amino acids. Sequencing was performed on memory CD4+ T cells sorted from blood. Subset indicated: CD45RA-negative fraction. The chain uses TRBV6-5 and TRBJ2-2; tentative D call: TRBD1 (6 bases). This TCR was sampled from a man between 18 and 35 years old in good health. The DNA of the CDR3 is TGTGCCAGCAGTTACCTCAGGGGGAACACCGGGGAGCTGTTTTTT. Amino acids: CASSYLRGNTGELFF.